This T cell receptor (beta chain) was sequenced during a study of patients and donors after allogeneic stem cell transplantation. The CDR3 covers 16 residues. V gave up 3 bases and J gave up 6 bases, with 18 bases separating them. CDR1 and CDR2 (germline): SGHRS, YFSETQ. Each CDR3 protein is one row after TCRdb ran MiXCR on the RT-PCR reads. The data contain 390,000 or so distinct CDR3 sequences, 16% of them seen just once; the ten biggest clones take up around 6.8%. Specimen: blood, either unsorted or a sorted T cell fraction (not recorded which). The TCR comes from a human donor who was either an allogeneic HSCT recipient or a stem cell or donor lymphocyte infusion donor (not recorded which). It is not recorded whose cells these are; they may come from a transplant donor. V is TRBV5-1 and J is TRBJ2-2; D ambiguous. The CDR3 protein is CASSSGLLEIAGELFF. DNA for the CDR3: TGCGCCAGCAGCTCGGGCCTGCTCGAGATCGCCGGGGAGCTGTTTTTT.